This is a list of T cell receptor beta chains from one sample in a study of shared clonotypes between healthy human individuals. Only in-frame clones appear in the TCRdb table, and some are missing; sequencing was by immunoSEQ multiplex PCR. The top ten hold roughly 0.39% of the sample, which has around 2.5 million clones, 93% seen once. Sequencing used naive CD4+ T cells from PBMCs. These TCRs come from a man between 18 and 35 years old in good health. Some clones in this sample may be carry-over from other donors' samples. Each CDR3 is given with its conserved first and last residue. A D gene is named only where the DNA matches it firmly. Size values are once, few and many counts, or a class for expanded clones, and some rows have none.

abundance: NA; v_gene: TRBV5-4; d_gene: NA; j_gene: TRBJ2-3; CDR3aa: CASSRGGSSTDTQYF; CDR3nt: TGTGCCAGCAGCCGTGGGGGATCTAGCACAGATACGCAGTATTTT
abundance: NA; v_gene: TRBV6-6; d_gene: NA; j_gene: TRBJ2-7; CDR3aa: CASSYSILQVPYEQYF; CDR3nt: TGTGCCAGCAGTTACTCGATTCTTCAGGTTCCCTACGAGCAGTACTTC
abundance: NA; v_gene: TRBV27; d_gene: NA; j_gene: TRBJ1-1; CDR3aa: CASSAASGRDTEAFF; CDR3nt: TGTGCCAGCAGTGCCGCATCGGGACGGGACACTGAAGCTTTCTTT
abundance: NA; v_gene: TRBV11-3; d_gene: NA; j_gene: TRBJ2-2; CDR3aa: CASRSHAGELFF; CDR3nt: TGTGCCAGCAGGTCGCACGCCGGGGAGCTGTTTTTT
abundance: NA; v_gene: TRBV28; d_gene: NA; j_gene: TRBJ2-3; CDR3aa: CASLGRVTDTQYF; CDR3nt: TGTGCCAGCCTTGGTCGAGTCACAGATACGCAGTATTTT
abundance: NA; v_gene: TRBV6-1; d_gene: NA; j_gene: TRBJ1-1; CDR3aa: CASSLLGNEAFF; CDR3nt: TGTGCCAGCAGTTTGTTAGGGAATGAAGCTTTCTTT
abundance: NA; v_gene: TRBV20-1; d_gene: NA; j_gene: TRBJ1-1; CDR3aa: CSAQRQLEAFF; CDR3nt: TGCAGTGCCCAACGACAGCTTGAAGCTTTCTTT
abundance: NA; v_gene: TRBV18; d_gene: TRBD1; j_gene: TRBJ2-1; CDR3aa: CASSPGTGTYNEQFF; CDR3nt: TGTGCCAGCTCACCCGGGACAGGGACCTACAATGAGCAGTTCTTC
abundance: NA; v_gene: TRBV4-1; d_gene: NA; j_gene: TRBJ2-7; CDR3aa: CASSRFRGPYEQYF; CDR3nt: TGCGCCAGCAGCCGGTTCAGGGGCCCCTACGAGCAGTACTTC
abundance: NA; v_gene: TRBV7-3; d_gene: TRBD1; j_gene: TRBJ2-1; CDR3aa: CASSLNGQAYNEQFF; CDR3nt: TGTGCCAGCAGCTTAAATGGACAGGCATACAATGAGCAGTTCTTC
abundance: NA; v_gene: TRBV5-8; d_gene: NA; j_gene: TRBJ2-1; CDR3aa: CASSLVYNEQFF; CDR3nt: TGTGCCAGCAGCTTGGTTTACAATGAGCAGTTCTTC
abundance: NA; v_gene: TRBV7-2; d_gene: NA; j_gene: TRBJ1-6; CDR3aa: CASSLARGFNSPLHF; CDR3nt: TGTGCCAGCAGCTTAGCGCGGGGGTTTAATTCACCCCTCCACTTT
abundance: NA; v_gene: TRBV28; d_gene: TRBD1; j_gene: TRBJ2-3; CDR3aa: CASSPRQGAALDTQYF; CDR3nt: TGTGCCAGCAGTCCAAGACAGGGGGCGGCCTTAGATACGCAGTATTTT
abundance: NA; v_gene: TRBV7-3; d_gene: NA; j_gene: TRBJ2-6; CDR3aa: CASSSGRRSGANVLTF; CDR3nt: TGTGCCAGCAGCTCTGGACGGCGCTCTGGGGCCAACGTCCTGACTTTC
abundance: once; v_gene: TRBV28; d_gene: TRBD1; j_gene: TRBJ1-5; CDR3aa: CASSLYGGDRGKHF; CDR3nt: TGTGCCAGCAGTTTATACGGGGGGGACAGGGGAAAGCATTTT
abundance: NA; v_gene: TRBV5-4; d_gene: TRBD2; j_gene: TRBJ2-3; CDR3aa: CASSPGLAEDTQYF; CDR3nt: TGTGCCAGCTCACCGGGACTAGCGGAAGATACGCAGTATTTT
abundance: NA; v_gene: TRBV7-3; d_gene: NA; j_gene: TRBJ2-7; CDR3aa: CASSQNNGGEQYF; CDR3nt: TGTGCCAGCAGCCAAAATAATGGCGGGGAGCAGTACTTC
abundance: NA; v_gene: TRBV28; d_gene: NA; j_gene: TRBJ2-1; CDR3aa: CASSLLGFEQFF; CDR3nt: TGTGCCAGCAGTTTATTAGGGTTTGAGCAGTTCTTC
abundance: NA; v_gene: TRBV28; d_gene: NA; j_gene: TRBJ1-2; CDR3aa: CASSSPAGNYGYTF; CDR3nt: TGTGCCAGCAGTTCCCCTGCCGGGAACTATGGCTACACCTTC